The present T cell receptor beta chain was sequenced within a study of beta chain features in type 1 diabetes. Study-wide points: The study found moderately but significantly shorter TCRB CDR3s in all four CD4+ subsets of Type 1 diabetes patients.

Reverse transcribing all isolated RNA meant expressed TCRB transcripts were sequenced. Profiled with immunoSEQ multiplex PCR; TCRdb holds only in-frame clones, not every one. The sample consists of about 140,000 clones, over 8% of them appearing once. The CDR3 sequence is 17 residues long. CDR1 is SGHVS, CDR2 FNYEAQ, per germline. V was cut by 1 base and J by 8 bases, with 20 bases left in between. This clone turned up a few times. Its target is not known. Sequencing input: central memory CD4+ T cells from blood. The source of this sequence is a woman aged 40 to 50 in good health. V usage is TRBV7-6 and J usage is TRBJ1-4; D is perhaps TRBD1 (6 bases). CDR3 loop: CASSLGNYGQRPEKLFF. In DNA, the CDR3 is TGTGCCAGCAGCTTAGGAAACTACGGACAGCGGCCCGAAAAACTGTTTTTT. The entire variable domain, with the rest obtained from reference TRBV7-6 and TRBJ1-4, is as follows: GAGVSQSPRYKVTKRGQDVALRCDPISGHVSLYWYRQALGQGPEFLTYFNYEAQQDKSGLPNDRFSAERPEGSISTLTIQRTEQRDSAMYRCASSLGNYGQRPEKLFFGSGTQLSVL.